These 32 T cell receptor beta chains originate from one sample sequenced in a study of shared clonotypes between healthy human individuals. Profiled with immunoSEQ multiplex PCR; TCRdb holds only in-frame clones, not every one. In the table there are roughly 450,000 clones, approximately 85% of which are singletons. Sequencing was done on a sample of PBMCs. These receptors originate from a middle-aged woman in good health. Some clones in this sample may be carry-over from other donors' samples.

The rearrangement joins TRBV5-1 to TRBJ2-1, with D possibly matching TRBD2 (6 bases). Per the germline V gene, CDR1 is SGHRS and CDR2 is YFSETQ. Deletions cut 4 bases from V and 4 bases from J, with 21 bases between. This CDR3 spans 17 amino acids. The CDR3 sequence: CASSPDPRGLLYNEQFF. The DNA for the CDR3 is TGCGCCAGCAGCCCAGACCCCCGGGGACTCCTATACAATGAGCAGTTCTTC.

The V and J genes are TRBV4-1 and TRBJ2-7; TRBD2 agrees at 11 bases. The CDR3 totals 17 residues. Per germline, CDR1 MGHRA and CDR2 YSYEKL. Trimming took 1 base from V and 2 from J; bases not matched to a gene: 7. As DNA, the CDR3 is TGCGCCAGCAGCCAAGGGGCGCTAGCGGGAGGAACCTACGAGCAGTACTTC. Encoded protein: CASSQGALAGGTYEQYF.

The rearrangement links TRBV19 to TRBJ2-7, with 8 positions matching TRBD1. The CDR3 consists of 14 residues. The V segment lost 5 bases and the J segment 3 bases; nucleotides outside the gene matches: 6. Germline V gives CDR1 LNHDA, CDR2 SQIVND (reference sequence). CDR3 DNA sequence: TGTGCCAGTAGTTCGCGGACAGGGTTCTACGAGCAGTACTTC. Translation gives CASSSRTGFYEQYF.

As for this clone: This sample also contains other DNA sequences that code for the same CDR3. This sequence joins TRBV29-1 and TRBJ1-2; D is possibly TRBD1 (6 bases). Trimming left V 2 bases short and J 5 bases short, with 12 bases between. Germline V gives CDR1 SQVTM, CDR2 ANQGSEA. The CDR3 runs to 13 residues. CDR3 loop: CSVEPPTGYGYTF. The CDR3, as DNA: TGCAGCGTTGAACCACCTACAGGGTATGGCTACACCTTC.

The rearrangement joins TRBV28 to TRBJ1-5, with D possibly TRBD1 on 5 matching bases. Trimming took 7 bases from V and 2 from J, leaving 15 bases between them. Germline V gene lookup returns CDR1 MDHEN and CDR2 SYDVKM. The CDR3 extends over 15 amino acids. The CDR3 reads CASNLGVGGNQPQHF. The CDR3 DNA reads TGTGCCAGCAACCTGGGAGTGGGGGGCAATCAGCCCCAGCATTTT.

V and J are TRBV7-2 and TRBJ1-2; the D is unclear. CDR1 is SGHTA and CDR2 is FQGNSA in the germline V gene. This CDR3 is built from 14 residues. V was pared by 0 bases and J by 5 bases, with 10 bases between. CDR3 residues: CASSLAQGSYGYTF. CDR3 sequence (DNA): TGTGCCAGCAGCTTAGCACAAGGAAGTTATGGCTACACCTTC.

On this clone: A single base is all that separates this from a far larger clone, so a read error is likely. The chain has TRBV5-1 and TRBJ2-1; 11 nucleotides line up with TRBD2. The CDR3 loop spans 16 amino acids. The V gene end was trimmed by 4 bases and the J gene end by 0 bases; junction bases not matched to a gene: 3. The germline V gene encodes CDR1 SGHRS and CDR2 YFSETQ. The CDR3 region has the DNA TGCGCCAGCAGCCTGACTAGCGGGACCTCCTACAATGAGCAGTTCTTC. It specifies CASSLTSGTSYNEQFF. Using reference TRBV5-1 and TRBJ2-1 for the parts outside the CDR3, the full variable domain is KAGVTQTPRYLIKTRGQQVTLSCSPISGHRSVSWYQQTPGQGLQFLFEYFSETQRNKGNFPGRFSGRQFSNSRSEMNVSTLELGDSALYLCASSLTSGTSYNEQFFGPGTRLTVL.

The V gene is TRBV11-3, the J gene TRBJ1-5; 10 positions match TRBD1. V shed 5 bases, J shed 0 bases, and the junction held 7 bases outside the gene matches. CDR1 is SGHNT and CDR2 is YENEEA in the germline V gene. The CDR3 sequence is 17 residues long. CDR3 region: CASSQTTGGFSNQPQHF. CDR3 bases: TGTGCCAGCAGCCAAACGACAGGGGGCTTTAGCAATCAGCCCCAGCATTTT.

In DNA, the CDR3 is TGTGCCAGCAGTTTAACGGGAACGAACTCTGGAAACACCATATATTTT. The encoded protein is CASSLTGTNSGNTIYF. The chain carries TRBV28 and TRBJ1-3; no reliable D call. The CDR3 runs to 16 residues. The germline V gene encodes CDR1 MDHEN and CDR2 SYDVKM. V was clipped by 2 bases and J by 0 bases, with 11 bases between them.

This CDR3 reads CASSLVRYSSSYNEQFF. DNA of the CDR3: TGTGCCAGCAGCTTGGTTCGATACAGTAGCTCCTACAATGAGCAGTTCTTC. This chain connects TRBV5-4 to TRBJ2-1, with D unresolved. CDR1 is SGHNT, CDR2 YYREEE, per germline (reference sequence). CDR3 length: 17 amino acids. Trimming took off 0 bases at V and 0 bases at J, with 13 bases between the two ends.

The chain links TRBV30 to TRBJ2-5, with D possibly matching TRBD2 (6 bases). Germline V lookup: CDR1 GTSNPN, CDR2 SVGIG (reference sequence). Trimming removed 7 bases from V and 11 bases from J, with 17 bases in between. CDR3 length: 11 amino acids. In DNA, the CDR3 is TGTGCCTTCGGGGGTCCCGGCGGACAGTACTTC. Its translation: CAFGGPGGQYF.

The rearrangement links TRBV7-8 to TRBJ2-2, with D uncertain. The CDR3 consists of 15 residues. Trimming pared 2 bases from V and 7 bases from J, leaving 14 bases between. CDR1 and CDR2 from the germline V gene are SGHVS and FQNEAQ. The CDR3 here is CASSLTRLVGGELFF. The CDR3 DNA reads TGTGCCAGCAGCTTAACCAGGCTAGTCGGCGGGGAGCTGTTTTTT.

This clone was picked up a small number of times. This sequence joins TRBV5-1 and TRBJ2-1, with D unclear. Per the germline V gene, CDR1 is SGHRS and CDR2 is YFSETQ. This CDR3 region has 12 residues. V was cut by 4 bases and J by 8 bases, with 10 bases left in between. The CDR3 nucleotides read TGCGCCAGCAGCCCCCCTGGGGATGAGCAGTTCTTC. Protein product: CASSPPGDEQFF.

The chain recombines TRBV7-2 with TRBJ1-1, with 11 bases that match TRBD1. Per the germline V gene, CDR1 is SGHTA and CDR2 is FQGNSA. Losses at the gene ends were 2 bases for V and 6 bases for J; bases not matched to a gene: 14. This CDR3 spans 18 amino acids. The CDR3 nucleotides read TGTGCCAGCAGCTTAACCGCATGGGGGACAGGGGGGTTTGCTGAAGCTTTCTTT. Encoded protein: CASSLTAWGTGGFAEAFF.

For this clone: Different DNA sequences within this sample yield the same CDR3. The chain uses TRBV2 and TRBJ2-7, with D tentatively TRBD1 (5 bases). The CDR3 loop spans 12 amino acids. V gave up 5 bases and J gave up 4 bases, with 9 bases separating them. Germline CDR1 and CDR2: SNHLY and FYNNEI. This CDR3 is CASSSQGYEQYF. DNA of the CDR3: TGTGCCAGCAGTTCCCAGGGTTACGAGCAGTACTTC.

This clone was seen once. The V call is TRBV2, the J call TRBJ2-1; unclear D gene. V was shortened by 6 bases and J by 2 bases, with 11 bases between the two germline ends. Looked up from germline, CDR1 is SNHLY and CDR2 is FYNNEI. The CDR3 sequence is 14 residues long. CDR3 coding DNA: TGTGCCAGCAGGCAAAACATCGCCTACAATGAGCAGTTCTTC. Translated, it gives CASRQNIAYNEQFF.

The rearrangement joins TRBV19 to TRBJ1-1, with unresolved D. CDR1 is LNHDA, CDR2 SQIVND, per germline (reference sequence). The CDR3 has 16 amino acids. Trimming shortened V by 6 bases and J by 1 base, and 18 bases separated the two germline ends. CDR3 loop: CASSPLGLDWNTEAFF. DNA of the CDR3: TGTGCCAGTAGCCCTCTGGGTCTGGACTGGAACACTGAAGCTTTCTTT. Full variable domain (rest looked up from reference TRBV19 and TRBJ1-1): DGGITQSPKYLFRKEGQNVTLSCEQNLNHDAMYWYRQDPGQGLRLIYYSQIVNDFQKGDIAEGYSVSREKKESFPLTVTSAQKNPTAFYLCASSPLGLDWNTEAFFGQGTRLTVV.

The CDR3 here is CATSKERGRGNEKLFF. The CDR3 bases are TGTGCCACCAGCAAGGAGAGGGGCAGGGGGAATGAAAAACTGTTTTTT. The rearrangement joins TRBV15 to TRBJ1-4, with 7 bases aligning to TRBD1. The trim removed 4 bases at V and 5 bases at J, leaving 10 bases unmatched. The CDR3 is made up of 16 amino acids. Germline assignment: CDR1 LNHNV and CDR2 YYDKDF (reference sequence).

The V gene is TRBV6-4, the J gene TRBJ2-3; D remains ambiguous. V was trimmed by 4 bases and J by 4 bases, leaving 12 bases between them. The CDR3 runs to 14 residues. Germline V lookup: CDR1 MRHNA, CDR2 SNTAGT. The CDR3 loop reads CASSVQPGADTQYF. For the CDR3, the DNA is TGTGCCAGCAGTGTCCAGCCCGGCGCAGATACGCAGTATTTT.

CDR3 coding DNA: TGCGCCAGCAGTTTCCAGGGCGCTGAAGCTTTCTTT. It encodes CASSFQGAEAFF. The genes are TRBV5-1 and TRBJ1-1, with D possibly TRBD1 on 5 matching bases. Germline assignment: CDR1 SGHRS and CDR2 YFSETQ. The CDR3 spans 12 residues. V was clipped by 5 bases and J by 6 bases, with 11 bases between them.

To note about this clone: Other nucleotide sequences in the sample specify the same CDR3. The V and J genes are TRBV5-1 and TRBJ1-1; 7 bases fit TRBD1. The CDR3 spans 14 residues. V shed 0 bases, J shed 5 bases, and the junction held 4 bases outside the gene matches. The germline V gene encodes CDR1 SGHRS and CDR2 YFSETQ. This CDR3 reads CASSLGQGGTEAFF. Here the CDR3 DNA reads TGCGCCAGCAGCTTGGGACAGGGTGGGACTGAAGCTTTCTTT.

The chain is built from TRBV10-1 and TRBJ2-7, with 7 bases matching TRBD1. The CDR3 length is 15 residues. Germline CDR1 and CDR2: WNHNN and SYGVQD (reference sequence). V lost 5 bases to trimming and J lost 0 bases; unmatched junction nucleotides: 7. CDR3 in DNA: TGCGCCAGCAGTAAAACGACAGGGCCCTCCTACGAGCAGTACTTC. Residues: CASSKTTGPSYEQYF.

This clone occurred a few times. This chain joins TRBV9 and TRBJ2-1, with 8 bases matching TRBD2. CDR3 length: 14 residues. V dropped 4 bases and J dropped 6; count of bases not matched to a gene: 6. Germline lookup yields CDR1 SGDLS and CDR2 YYNGEE. Here the CDR3 DNA reads TGTGCCAGCAGCAGTTTTAGCGGGACCAATGAGCAGTTCTTC. Its protein product is CASSSFSGTNEQFF.

The J gene is TRBJ1-5, the V gene TRBV4-2, with 10 bases that match TRBD1. Germline V gene lookup returns CDR1 LGHNA and CDR2 YNFKEQ. With V trimmed by 3 bases and J by 6 bases, 14 bases remained unmatched. The length of the CDR3 is 18 residues. The CDR3 loop reads CASSQATQTGGAGQPQHF. CDR3 DNA sequence: TGTGCCAGCAGCCAGGCAACCCAGACAGGGGGCGCGGGTCAGCCCCAGCATTTT.

The rearrangement links TRBV7-3 to TRBJ1-1, with D unclear. The germline V and J ends were trimmed by 5 bases and 0 bases, with 7 bases remaining between them. The CDR3 sequence is 13 residues long. Germline assignment: CDR1 SGHTA and CDR2 FQGTGA. CDR3: CASSVDLNTEAFF. In nucleotides, the CDR3 is TGTGCCAGCAGCGTTGACCTGAACACTGAAGCTTTCTTT.

The rearrangement links TRBV7-9 to TRBJ2-5; TRBD2 might be the D (6 bases). V was trimmed by 2 bases and J by 4 bases, leaving 17 bases between them. The CDR3 loop spans 16 amino acids. In germline, CDR1 is SEHNR, CDR2 FQNEAQ (reference sequence). The CDR3 protein is CASSLRGTPGGETQYF. The CDR3 bases are TGTGCCAGCAGCTTAAGAGGGACCCCCGGGGGAGAGACCCAGTACTTC.

This clone was counted once. The chain is built from TRBV5-4 and TRBJ2-3; possibly TRBD1 for D (6 bases). Between the trimmed V and J ends, which lost 3 bases and 1 base, there was a span of 15 bases. CDR1 is SGHNT, CDR2 YYREEE, per germline (reference sequence). This CDR3 is 16 amino acids long. As DNA, the CDR3 is TGTGCCAGCAGCTCCGGGACCTACAGGGGCACAGATACGCAGTATTTT. Its protein product is CASSSGTYRGTDTQYF.

This clone showed up just once. This chain uses TRBV30 with TRBJ2-5; 9 bases are shared with TRBD1. The closer fit of TRBJ2-7 to the DNA end suggests the J call may be wrong. The germline CDR1 and CDR2 sequences are GTSNPN and SVGIG (reference sequence). The CDR3 runs 13 residues. The CDR3 DNA follows: TGTGCCTGGAGTCCCGGGACAGGGTTCGAGCAGTACTTC. Its translation is CAWSPGTGFEQYF.

The rearrangement uses TRBV5-4 and TRBJ2-1, with D perhaps matching TRBD2 (5 bases). Trimming shortened V by 2 bases and J by 1 base, and 10 bases separated the two germline ends. This CDR3 spans 15 amino acids. From germline, CDR1 is SGHNT and CDR2 YYREEE (reference sequence). CDR3: CASSFKSGSYNEQFF. In DNA form, the CDR3 reads TGTGCCAGCAGCTTTAAGAGCGGATCCTACAATGAGCAGTTCTTC.

V gene TRBV28 combines with J gene TRBJ1-2; perhaps TRBD1 as D (5 bases). CDR3 length: 14 amino acids. Germline CDR1 MDHEN, CDR2 SYDVKM. V was pared by 8 bases and J by 2 bases, with 15 bases between. The CDR3 here is CASQTGPKNYGYTF. The CDR3 nucleotides read TGTGCCAGCCAAACGGGGCCGAAAAACTATGGCTACACCTTC.

This clone was recorded a few times. V gene TRBV19 combines with J gene TRBJ2-2; TRBD1 matches at 10 bases. V shed 9 bases, J shed 6 bases, and the junction held 10 bases outside the gene matches. There are 15 residues in the CDR3. The germline CDR1 and CDR2 sequences are LNHDA and SQIVND (reference sequence). CDR3 sequence: CASSPGQGYSGELFF. The CDR3 region has the DNA TGTGCCAGCTCTCCGGGACAGGGGTATTCCGGGGAGCTGTTTTTT.

This chain uses TRBV28 with TRBJ1-2; possibly TRBD1 for D (6 bases). The V end was cut by 6 bases, the J end by 5 bases, with 13 bases between. From germline, CDR1 is MDHEN and CDR2 SYDVKM. The CDR3 length is 13 residues. In nucleotides, the CDR3 is TGTGCCAGCAGAACAGGGCCTCTTTATGGCTACACCTTC. Translation gives CASRTGPLYGYTF.